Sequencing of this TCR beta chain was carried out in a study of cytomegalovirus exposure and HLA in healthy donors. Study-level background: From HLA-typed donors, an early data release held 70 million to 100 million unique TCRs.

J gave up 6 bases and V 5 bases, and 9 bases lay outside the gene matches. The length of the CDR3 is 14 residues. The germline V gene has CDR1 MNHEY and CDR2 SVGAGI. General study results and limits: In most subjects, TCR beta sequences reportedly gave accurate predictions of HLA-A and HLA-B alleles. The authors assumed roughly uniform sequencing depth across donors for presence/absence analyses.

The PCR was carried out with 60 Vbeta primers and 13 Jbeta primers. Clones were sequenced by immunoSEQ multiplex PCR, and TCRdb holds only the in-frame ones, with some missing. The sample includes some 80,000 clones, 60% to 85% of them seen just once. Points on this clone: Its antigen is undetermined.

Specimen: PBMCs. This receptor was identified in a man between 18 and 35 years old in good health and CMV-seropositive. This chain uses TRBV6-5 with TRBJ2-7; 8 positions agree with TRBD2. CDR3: CASSPGARGGEQYF. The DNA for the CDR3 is TGTGCCAGCAGTCCTGGAGCCCGGGGGGGCGAGCAGTACTTC.